The present T cell receptor beta chain was sequenced within a study of T cells after yellow fever vaccination. Regarding the study as a whole: From the bulk population, abundant clonotypes could contaminate and appear within FACS-sorted repertoires.

This CDR3 has 16 amino acids. Unmatched junction bases numbered 9, after V lost 3 bases and J lost 2 bases. From germline, CDR1 is SEHNR and CDR2 FQNEAQ (reference sequence). This clonotype occurred a few times. What it binds is unknown. TCRdb independently ran MiXCR on the 5' RACE reads; one entry per CDR3 protein. The sample carries some 300,000 distinct CDR3 sequences, roughly 9% recorded once. The rearrangement joins TRBV7-9 to TRBJ1-2; 7 positions match TRBD1. The specimen comprised CD4+ T cells sorted from PBMCs, sampled 5 days after the yellow fever booster vaccination. The TCR was taken from a man between 18 and 35 years old who received the YFV17D yellow fever vaccine. The CDR3 nucleotides are TGTGCCAGCAGCTTGGAGGGACAGCAGAGAAACTATGGCTACACCTTC. Protein product: CASSLEGQQRNYGYTF.